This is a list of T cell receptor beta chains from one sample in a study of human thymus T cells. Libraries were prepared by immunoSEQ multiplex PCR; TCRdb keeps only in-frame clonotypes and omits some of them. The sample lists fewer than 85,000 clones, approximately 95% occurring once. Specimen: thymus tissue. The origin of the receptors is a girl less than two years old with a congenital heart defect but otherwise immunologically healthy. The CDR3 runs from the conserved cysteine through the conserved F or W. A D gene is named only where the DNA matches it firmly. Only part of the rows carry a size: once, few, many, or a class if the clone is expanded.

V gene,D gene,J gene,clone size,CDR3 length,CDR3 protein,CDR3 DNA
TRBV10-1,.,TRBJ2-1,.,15,CASRAGAGEPNEQFF,TGCGCCAGCAGGGCGGGGGCGGGAGAACCTAATGAGCAGTTCTTC
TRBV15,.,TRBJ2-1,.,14,CATRSASSYNEQFF,TGTGCCACCCGTTCGGCAAGCTCCTACAATGAGCAGTTCTTC
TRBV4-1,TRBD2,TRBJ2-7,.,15,CASSPGLAGKHEQYF,TGCGCCAGCAGCCCAGGACTAGCGGGAAAGCACGAGCAGTACTTC
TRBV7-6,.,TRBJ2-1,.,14,CASSLGGGDNEQFF,TGTGCCAGCAGCTTAGGAGGTGGAGACAATGAGCAGTTCTTC
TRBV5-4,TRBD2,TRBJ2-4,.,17,CASSLRSSGSFRNIQYF,TGTGCCAGCAGCTTGAGATCTAGCGGGAGTTTCCGGAACATTCAGTACTTC
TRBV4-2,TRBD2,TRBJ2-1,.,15,CASSQPGTSDNEQFF,TGTGCCAGCAGCCAACCCGGGACTAGCGACAATGAGCAGTTCTTC
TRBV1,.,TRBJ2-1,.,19,CTSSQEMVRERRPYNEQFF,TGCACCAGCAGCCAAGAGATGGTTCGGGAGAGGAGGCCCTACAATGAGCAGTTCTTC
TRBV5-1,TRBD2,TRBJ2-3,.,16,CASSLARLAGVDTQYF,TGCGCCAGCAGCTTGGCCCGGCTAGCGGGAGTAGATACGCAGTATTTT
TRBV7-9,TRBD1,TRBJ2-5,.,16,CASSLWADRAQGTQYF,TGTGCCAGCAGCTTATGGGCAGACAGGGCCCAAGGGACCCAGTACTTC
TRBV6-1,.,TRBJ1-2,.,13,CASESRGDYGYTF,TGTGCCAGTGAGAGCCGGGGGGACTATGGCTACACCTTC
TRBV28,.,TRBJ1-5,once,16,CASSPYLAGEVQPQHF,TGTGCCAGCAGTCCATACCTGGCAGGGGAGGTTCAGCCCCAGCATTTT
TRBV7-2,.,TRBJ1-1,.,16,CASTRSFWGLGTEAFF,TGTGCCAGCACCCGCTCTTTTTGGGGCCTGGGCACTGAAGCTTTCTTT
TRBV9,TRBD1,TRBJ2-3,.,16,CASRDGQAKSTDTQYF,TGTGCCAGCAGGGACGGACAGGCGAAGAGCACAGATACGCAGTATTTT
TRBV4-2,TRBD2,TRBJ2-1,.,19,CASSQSWEGTGPGGDEQFF,TGTGCCAGCAGCCAATCGTGGGAGGGAACAGGTCCAGGTGGGGATGAGCAGTTCTTC
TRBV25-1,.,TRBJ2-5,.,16,CASNGRGHRQKETQYF,TGTGCCAGCAATGGGCGGGGACACAGACAAAAAGAGACCCAGTACTTC
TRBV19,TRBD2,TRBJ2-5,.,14,CASRGTSGRETQYF,TGTGCCAGTAGGGGGACTAGCGGGAGGGAGACCCAGTACTTC
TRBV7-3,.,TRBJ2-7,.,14,CASISGASSYEQYF,TGTGCCAGCATCTCCGGGGCCTCGAGCTACGAGCAGTACTTC
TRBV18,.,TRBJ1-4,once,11,CASSPNEKLFF,TGTGCCAGCTCACCTAATGAAAAACTGTTTTTT
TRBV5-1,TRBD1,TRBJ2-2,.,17,CASSPPKGTGNTGELFF,TGCGCCAGCAGCCCGCCCAAAGGGACAGGGAACACCGGGGAGCTGTTTTTT
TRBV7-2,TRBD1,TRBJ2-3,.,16,CASSLRRGLRADTQYF,TGTGCCAGCAGCTTACGCAGGGGGCTTAGGGCAGATACGCAGTATTTT
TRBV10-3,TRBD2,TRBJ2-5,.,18,CAISESPWASGSWETQYF,TGTGCCATCAGTGAGTCTCCGTGGGCTAGCGGGAGTTGGGAGACCCAGTACTTC
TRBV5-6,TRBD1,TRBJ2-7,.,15,CASSWRDRVTYEQYF,TGTGCCAGCAGCTGGCGGGACAGGGTGACCTACGAGCAGTACTTC
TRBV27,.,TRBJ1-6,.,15,CASSQYREPNSPLHF,TGTGCCAGCAGCCAATACAGGGAGCCTAATTCACCCCTCCACTTT
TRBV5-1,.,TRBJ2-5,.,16,CASSFESSIRQETQYF,TGCGCCAGCAGCTTTGAGTCGAGCATTCGCCAAGAGACCCAGTACTTC
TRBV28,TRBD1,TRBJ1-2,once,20,CASSSGTGAVKTLRNYGYTF,TGTGCCAGCAGTTCAGGGACAGGGGCCGTTAAGACCCTGCGAAACTATGGCTACACCTTC
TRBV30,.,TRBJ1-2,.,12,CAWAGSVGGYTF,TGTGCCTGGGCTGGATCGGTCGGGGGCTACACCTTC
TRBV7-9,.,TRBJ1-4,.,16,CASSLSLGLVLEKLFF,TGTGCCAGCAGCTTATCACTGGGACTGGTCCTTGAAAAACTGTTTTTT
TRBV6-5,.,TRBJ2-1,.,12,CASTPRVGEQFF,TGTGCCAGCACCCCGAGGGTTGGCGAGCAGTTCTTC
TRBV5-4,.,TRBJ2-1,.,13,CASSLARAPEQFF,TGTGCCAGCAGCTTGGCCCGAGCGCCCGAGCAGTTCTTC
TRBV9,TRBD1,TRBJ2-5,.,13,CASSVGQGETQYF,TGTGCCAGCAGCGTTGGACAGGGAGAGACCCAGTACTTC
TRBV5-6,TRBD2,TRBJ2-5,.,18,CASSLVGTSGEYQETQYF,TGTGCCAGCAGCTTGGTAGGGACTAGCGGGGAATACCAAGAGACCCAGTACTTC
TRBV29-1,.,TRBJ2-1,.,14,CSVGFSGQGNEQFF,TGCAGCGTTGGTTTTAGCGGGCAGGGGAATGAGCAGTTCTTC
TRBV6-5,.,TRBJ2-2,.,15,CASRYEGRRTGELFF,TGTGCCAGCCGTTACGAGGGACGGAGGACCGGGGAGCTGTTTTTT
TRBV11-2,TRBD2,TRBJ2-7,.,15,CASSPGLARAYEQYF,TGTGCCAGCAGCCCAGGACTAGCGCGCGCCTACGAGCAGTACTTC
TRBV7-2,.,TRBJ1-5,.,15,CASSLGGLRNQPQHF,TGTGCCAGCAGCTTAGGGGGCCTCCGCAATCAGCCCCAGCATTTT
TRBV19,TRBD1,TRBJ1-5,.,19,CASSIEGTGGPWQNQPQHF,TGTGCCAGTAGTATAGAAGGGACAGGGGGCCCTTGGCAGAATCAGCCCCAGCATTTT
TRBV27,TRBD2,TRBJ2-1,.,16,CASSPFRLAGEDEQFF,TGTGCCAGCAGTCCTTTCCGACTAGCGGGAGAGGACGAGCAGTTCTTC
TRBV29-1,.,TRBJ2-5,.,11,CSAGIRETQYF,TGCAGCGCCGGGATTCGGGAGACCCAGTACTTC
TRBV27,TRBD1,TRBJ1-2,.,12,CATADRSRGYTF,TGTGCCACAGCGGACAGGTCTCGCGGCTACACCTTC
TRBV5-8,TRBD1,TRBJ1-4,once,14,CASTHPQGTEKLFF,TGTGCCAGCACCCACCCACAGGGGACTGAAAAACTGTTTTTT